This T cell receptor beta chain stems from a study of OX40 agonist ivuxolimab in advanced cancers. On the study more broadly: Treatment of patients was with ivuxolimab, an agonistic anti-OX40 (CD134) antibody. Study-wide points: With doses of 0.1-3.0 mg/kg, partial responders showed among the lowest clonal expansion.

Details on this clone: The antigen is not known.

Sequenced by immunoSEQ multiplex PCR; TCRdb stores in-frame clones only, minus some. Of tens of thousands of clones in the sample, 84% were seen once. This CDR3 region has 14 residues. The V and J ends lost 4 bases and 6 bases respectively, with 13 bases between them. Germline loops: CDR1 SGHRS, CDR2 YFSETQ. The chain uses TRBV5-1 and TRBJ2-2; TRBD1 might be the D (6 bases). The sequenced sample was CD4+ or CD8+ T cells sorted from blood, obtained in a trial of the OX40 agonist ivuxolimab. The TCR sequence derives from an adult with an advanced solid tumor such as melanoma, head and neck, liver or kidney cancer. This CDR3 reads CASSADRLAGELFF. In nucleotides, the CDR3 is TGCGCCAGCAGCGCGGACAGACTCGCCGGGGAGCTGTTTTTT.